The 8 T cell receptor beta chains below all came from one sample that was sequenced in a study of T cells in Graves' hyperthyroidism and ophthalmopathy. Amplified TCR beta CDR3 regions came from RNA transcripts. Initially, a first-round RT-PCR of the TCR CDR3 employed the HTBI primer set. A single record per CDR3 protein comes from TCRdb applying MiXCR to the multiplex PCR reads. The sample carries 250,000 to 400,000 distinct CDR3 sequences, roughly an eighth recorded once. Specimen: blood. The receptors stem from a middle-aged woman with Graves' ophthalmopathy.

This clonotype has just a few counts. The J gene is TRBJ2-1, the V gene TRBV24-1; 7 nucleotides align to TRBD2. This CDR3 region has 16 residues. J lost 3 bases, V lost 2 bases, and 6 bases had no gene match. Germline V gene lookup returns CDR1 KGHDR and CDR2 SFDVKD. The DNA of the CDR3 is TGTGCCACCAGTGATTGGAGCGGGAACGGCTACAATGAGCAGTTCTTC. Translation gives CATSDWSGNGYNEQFF.

Concerning this clonotype: A single base separates this from a much larger clone, so it may be a read error. The chain has TRBV20-1 and TRBJ1-1, with no clear D. There are 11 residues in the CDR3. Germline V gives CDR1 DFQATT, CDR2 SNEGSKA (reference sequence). Trimming pared 6 bases from V and 7 bases from J, leaving 12 bases between. The CDR3 DNA sequence: TGCAGTGCCCTTCGCGTAGTTGAAGCTTTCTTT. Amino acid sequence: CSALRVVEAFF.

This clonotype was recorded at least ten times. The J gene is TRBJ1-1, the V gene TRBV19; D remains ambiguous. CDR3 size: 14 residues. The V end lost 3 bases, the J end lost 2 bases, and 10 bases lay between the germline ends. Germline CDR1 LNHDA, CDR2 SQIVND (reference sequence). CDR3 in DNA: TGTGCCAGTAGTATTTCCGGAACAAACACTGAAGCTTTCTTT. Protein: CASSISGTNTEAFF.

The chain uses TRBV4-1 and TRBJ2-7; 12 positions agree with TRBD2. This CDR3 is 15 amino acids long. With 4 bases clipped from V and 7 bases from J, the junction kept 8 bases outside the gene matches. Germline CDR1 and CDR2: MGHRA and YSYEKL. The chain's CDR3 is CASSRVGLAGYEQYF. The CDR3 DNA is TGCGCCAGCAGCCGTGTTGGACTAGCGGGATATGAGCAGTACTTC.

In this sample, this clonotype turned up many times. The V call is TRBV2, the J call TRBJ1-4, with no clear D. The CDR3 extends over 13 amino acids. CDR1 and CDR2 (germline): SNHLY, FYNNEI. The ends were cut back, 1 base at V and 5 bases at J, with 5 bases in the middle. The CDR3 region is CASSEVRNEKLFF. The CDR3 DNA follows: TGTGCCAGCAGTGAAGTCAGGAATGAAAAACTGTTTTTT.

The chain links TRBV27 to TRBJ1-6; 8 bases are shared with TRBD1. Germline lookup yields CDR1 MNHEY and CDR2 SMNVEV (reference sequence). The CDR3 runs 15 residues. With 6 bases clipped from V and 7 bases from J, the junction kept 8 bases outside the gene matches. CDR3 in DNA: TGTGCCAGCAGATTTTGGGACAGGCGAAATTCACCCCTCCACTTT. It translates to CASRFWDRRNSPLHF.

At least ten counts were recorded for this clonotype. The chain carries TRBV11-2 and TRBJ2-1; D is possibly TRBD2 (6 bases). This CDR3 region has 15 residues. Germline V gene data show CDR1 as SGHAT and CDR2 as FQNNGV. V gave up 7 bases and J gave up 6 bases, with 19 bases separating them. The CDR3 sequence: CASISRGMGGNEQFF. The CDR3, as DNA: TGTGCCAGCATCTCTCGCGGGATGGGGGGCAATGAGCAGTTCTTC.

This clonotype was picked up a small number of times. The chain has TRBV5-1 and TRBJ2-3; tentative D call: TRBD1 (5 bases). Germline CDR1 SGHRS, CDR2 YFSETQ. The V gene lost 5 bases and the J gene lost 1 base, with 8 bases spanning the gap. The CDR3 extends over 13 amino acids. The CDR3 loop is CASSTGGTDTQYF. In nucleotides, the CDR3 is TGCGCCAGCAGTACAGGAGGCACAGATACGCAGTATTTT.